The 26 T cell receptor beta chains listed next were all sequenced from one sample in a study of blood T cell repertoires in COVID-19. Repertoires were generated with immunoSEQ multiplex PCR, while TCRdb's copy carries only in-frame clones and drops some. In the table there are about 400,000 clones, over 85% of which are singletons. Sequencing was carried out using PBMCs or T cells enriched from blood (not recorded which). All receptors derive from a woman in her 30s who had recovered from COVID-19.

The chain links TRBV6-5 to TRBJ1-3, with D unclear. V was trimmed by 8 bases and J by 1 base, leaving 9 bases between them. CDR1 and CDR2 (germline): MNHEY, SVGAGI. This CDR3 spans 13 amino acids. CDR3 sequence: CASLAGSGNTIYF. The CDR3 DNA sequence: TGTGCCAGCTTGGCAGGATCTGGAAACACCATATATTTT.

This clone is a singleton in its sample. DNA for the CDR3: TGTGCCAGTAGTAAAGGGACTAGTTGGGGCACAGATACGCAGTATTTT. Translation gives CASSKGTSWGTDTQYF. V gene TRBV19 combines with J gene TRBJ2-3; 8 bases align to TRBD2. V shed 4 bases and J 1 base; nucleotides not matched to a gene: 7. Germline V lookup: CDR1 LNHDA, CDR2 SQIVND (reference sequence). This CDR3 has 16 residues.

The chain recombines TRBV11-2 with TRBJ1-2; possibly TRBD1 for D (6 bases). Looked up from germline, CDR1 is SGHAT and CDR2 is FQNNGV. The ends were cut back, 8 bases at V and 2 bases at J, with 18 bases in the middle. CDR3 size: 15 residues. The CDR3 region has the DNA TGTGCCAGCCAATACCACGGACAGTTAAACTATGGCTACACCTTC. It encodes CASQYHGQLNYGYTF.

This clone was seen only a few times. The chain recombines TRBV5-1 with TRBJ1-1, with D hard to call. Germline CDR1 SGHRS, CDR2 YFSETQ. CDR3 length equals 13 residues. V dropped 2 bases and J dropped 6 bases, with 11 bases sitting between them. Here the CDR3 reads CASSFLEGAEAFF. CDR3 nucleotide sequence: TGCGCCAGCAGCTTTCTCGAAGGAGCTGAAGCTTTCTTT.

Here the CDR3 DNA reads TGTGCCTGGAGCCCCCCGGGACTGCCCTGGGGCTACACCTTC. Amino acids: CAWSPPGLPWGYTF. The J gene is TRBJ1-2, the V gene TRBV30; possibly TRBD1 for D (5 bases). CDR1 GTSNPN and CDR2 SVGIG come from the germline V gene (reference sequence). Between the trimmed V and J ends, which lost 3 bases and 8 bases, there was a span of 19 bases. The CDR3 spans 14 residues.

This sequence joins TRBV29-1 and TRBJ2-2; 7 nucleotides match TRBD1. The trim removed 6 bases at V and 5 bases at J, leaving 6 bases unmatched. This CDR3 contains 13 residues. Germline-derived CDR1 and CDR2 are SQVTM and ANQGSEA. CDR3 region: CSVLLTGTGELFF. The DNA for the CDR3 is TGCAGCGTCCTACTGACAGGGACCGGGGAGCTGTTTTTT.

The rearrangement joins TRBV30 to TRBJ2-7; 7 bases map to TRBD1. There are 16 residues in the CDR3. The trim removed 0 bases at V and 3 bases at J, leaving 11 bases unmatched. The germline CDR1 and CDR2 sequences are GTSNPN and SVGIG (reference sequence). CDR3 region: CAWSVKGQASGYEQYF. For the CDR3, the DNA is TGTGCCTGGAGTGTTAAAGGACAGGCTTCCGGCTACGAGCAGTACTTC. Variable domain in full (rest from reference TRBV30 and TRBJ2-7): SQTIHQWPATLVQPVGSPLSLECTVEGTSNPNLYWYRQAAGRGLQLLFYSVGIGQISSEVPQNLSASRPQDRQFILSSKKLLLSDSGFYLCAWSVKGQASGYEQYFGPGTRLTVT.

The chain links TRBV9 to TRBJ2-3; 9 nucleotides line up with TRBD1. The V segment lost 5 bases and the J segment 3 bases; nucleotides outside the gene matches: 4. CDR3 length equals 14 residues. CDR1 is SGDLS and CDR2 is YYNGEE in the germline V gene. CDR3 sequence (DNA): TGTGCCAGCAGTCTGGGACAGGGAACAGATACGCAGTATTTT. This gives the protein CASSLGQGTDTQYF.

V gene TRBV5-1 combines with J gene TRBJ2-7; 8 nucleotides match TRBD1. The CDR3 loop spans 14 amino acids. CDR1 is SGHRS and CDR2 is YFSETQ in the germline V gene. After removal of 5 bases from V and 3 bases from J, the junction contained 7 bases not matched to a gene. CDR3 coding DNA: TGCGCCAGCAGGACAGGGGACGTTTACTACGAGCAGTACTTC. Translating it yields CASRTGDVYYEQYF.

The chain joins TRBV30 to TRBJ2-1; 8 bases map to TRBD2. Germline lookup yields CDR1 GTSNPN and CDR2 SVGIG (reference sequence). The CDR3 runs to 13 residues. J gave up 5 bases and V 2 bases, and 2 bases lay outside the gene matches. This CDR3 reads CAWSNSGDNEQFF. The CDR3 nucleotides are TGTGCCTGGAGTAATAGCGGGGACAATGAGCAGTTCTTC.

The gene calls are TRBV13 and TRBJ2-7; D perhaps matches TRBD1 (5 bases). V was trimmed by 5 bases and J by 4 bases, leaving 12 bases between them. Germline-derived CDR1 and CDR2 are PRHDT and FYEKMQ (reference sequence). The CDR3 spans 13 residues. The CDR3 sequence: CASSPTTGYEQYF. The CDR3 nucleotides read TGTGCCAGCAGCCCAACAACAGGTTACGAGCAGTACTTC.

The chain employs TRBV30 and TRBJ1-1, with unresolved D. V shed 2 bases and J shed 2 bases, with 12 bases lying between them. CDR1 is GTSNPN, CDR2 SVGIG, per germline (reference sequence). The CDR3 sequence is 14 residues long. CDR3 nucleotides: TGTGCCTGGAGTCCTGGCTGGCATAACACTGAAGCTTTCTTT. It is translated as CAWSPGWHNTEAFF.

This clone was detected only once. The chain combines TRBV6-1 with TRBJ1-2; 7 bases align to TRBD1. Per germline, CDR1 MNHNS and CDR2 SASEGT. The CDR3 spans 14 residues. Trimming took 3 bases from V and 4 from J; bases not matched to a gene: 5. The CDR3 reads CASSDRGVGYGYTF. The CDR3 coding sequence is TGTGCCAGCAGTGACAGGGGGGTTGGCTATGGCTACACCTTC.

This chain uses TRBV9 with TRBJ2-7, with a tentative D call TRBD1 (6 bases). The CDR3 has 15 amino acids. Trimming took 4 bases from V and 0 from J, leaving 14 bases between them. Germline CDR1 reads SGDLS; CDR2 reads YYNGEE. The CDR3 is CASSPRDTFSYEQYF. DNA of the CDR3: TGTGCCAGCAGCCCCAGGGACACATTCTCCTACGAGCAGTACTTC.

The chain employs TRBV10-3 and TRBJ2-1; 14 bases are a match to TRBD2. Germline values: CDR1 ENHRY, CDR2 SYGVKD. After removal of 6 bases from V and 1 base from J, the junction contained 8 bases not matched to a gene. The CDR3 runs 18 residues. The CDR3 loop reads CAISQTGTSGSSYNEQFF. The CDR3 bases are TGTGCCATCAGCCAAACCGGGACTAGCGGGAGTTCCTACAATGAGCAGTTCTTC.

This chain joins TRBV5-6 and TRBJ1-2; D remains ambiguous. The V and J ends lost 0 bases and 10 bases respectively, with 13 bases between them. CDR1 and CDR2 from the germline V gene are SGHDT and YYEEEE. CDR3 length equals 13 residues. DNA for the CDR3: TGTGCCAGCAGCTTGGAAGCTGGGCCTGACTACACCTTC. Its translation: CASSLEAGPDYTF. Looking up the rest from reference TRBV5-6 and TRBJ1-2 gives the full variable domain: DAGVTQSPTHLIKTRGQQVTLRCSPKSGHDTVSWYQQALGQGPQFIFQYYEEEERQRGNFPDRFSGHQFPNYSSELNVNALLLGDSALYLCASSLEAGPDYTFGSGTRLTVV.

CDR3 region: CASSFPLLAGGTYEQYF. CDR3 nucleotide sequence: TGTGCCAGCAGTTTTCCCCTTTTAGCGGGAGGGACCTACGAGCAGTACTTC. The chain carries TRBV28 and TRBJ2-7; TRBD2 matches at 11 bases. The CDR3 has 17 amino acids. J gave up 2 bases and V 3 bases, and 9 bases lay outside the gene matches. Germline V gene sequence: CDR1 MDHEN, CDR2 SYDVKM.

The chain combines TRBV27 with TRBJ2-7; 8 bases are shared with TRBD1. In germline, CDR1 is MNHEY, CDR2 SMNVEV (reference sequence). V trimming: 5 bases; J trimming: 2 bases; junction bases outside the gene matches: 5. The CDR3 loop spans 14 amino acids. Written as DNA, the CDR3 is TGTGCCAGCAGTAGCGGACAGGGAGCCTACGAGCAGTACTTC. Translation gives CASSSGQGAYEQYF.

DNA for the CDR3: TGTGCCAGCAGCTTAGTCAACTCCTACAATGAGCAGTTCTTC. Translating gives CASSLVNSYNEQFF. The rearrangement uses TRBV7-9 and TRBJ2-1; D unresolved. The CDR3 loop spans 14 amino acids. Trimming removed 1 base at V and 0 bases at J, with 4 bases between. CDR1 and CDR2 (germline): SEHNR, FQNEAQ (reference sequence).

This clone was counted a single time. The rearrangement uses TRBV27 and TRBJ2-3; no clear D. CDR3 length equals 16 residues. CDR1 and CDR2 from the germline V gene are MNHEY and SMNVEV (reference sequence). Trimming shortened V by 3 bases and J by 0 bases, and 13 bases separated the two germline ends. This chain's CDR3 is CASSFRRSPSTDTQYF. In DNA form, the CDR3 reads TGTGCCAGCAGTTTCAGGCGATCTCCTAGCACAGATACGCAGTATTTT.

CDR3 DNA: TGTGCCAGCAGAGGGGGTAGCAATCAGCCCCAGCATTTT. Translation: CASRGGSNQPQHF. The chain joins TRBV28 to TRBJ1-5, with a tentative D call TRBD1 (6 bases). Germline values: CDR1 MDHEN, CDR2 SYDVKM. V was shortened by 6 bases and J by 0 bases, with 6 bases between the two germline ends. This CDR3 comprises 13 residues.

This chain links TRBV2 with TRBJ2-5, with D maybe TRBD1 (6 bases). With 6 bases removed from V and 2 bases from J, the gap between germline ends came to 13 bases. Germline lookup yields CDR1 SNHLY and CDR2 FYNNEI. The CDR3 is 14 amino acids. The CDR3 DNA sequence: TGTGCCAGCAGAGCAGGACAGTATCAAGAGACCCAGTACTTC. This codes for CASRAGQYQETQYF. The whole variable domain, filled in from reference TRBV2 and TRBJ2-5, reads EPEVTQTPSHQVTQMGQEVILRCVPISNHLYFYWYRQILGQKVEFLVSFYNNEISEKSEIFDDQFSVERPDGSNFTLKIRSTKLEDSAMYFCASRAGQYQETQYFGPGTRLLVL.

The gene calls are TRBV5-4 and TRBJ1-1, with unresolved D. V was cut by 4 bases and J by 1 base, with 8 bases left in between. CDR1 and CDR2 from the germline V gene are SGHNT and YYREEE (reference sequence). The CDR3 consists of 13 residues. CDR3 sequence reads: CASSTPGNTEAFF. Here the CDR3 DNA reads TGTGCCAGCAGCACCCCAGGGAACACTGAAGCTTTCTTT.

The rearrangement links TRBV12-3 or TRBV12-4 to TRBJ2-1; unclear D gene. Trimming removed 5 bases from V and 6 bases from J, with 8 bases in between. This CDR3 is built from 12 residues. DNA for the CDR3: TGTGCCAGCAGTGGGCAGTTCAATGAGCAGTTCTTC. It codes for CASSGQFNEQFF.

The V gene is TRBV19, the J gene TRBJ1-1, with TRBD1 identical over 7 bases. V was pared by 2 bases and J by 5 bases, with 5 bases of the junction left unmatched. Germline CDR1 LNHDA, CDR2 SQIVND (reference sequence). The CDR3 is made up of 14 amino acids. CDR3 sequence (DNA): TGTGCCAGTAGTATATTGGCAGGGGGTACTGAAGCTTTCTTT. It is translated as CASSILAGGTEAFF.

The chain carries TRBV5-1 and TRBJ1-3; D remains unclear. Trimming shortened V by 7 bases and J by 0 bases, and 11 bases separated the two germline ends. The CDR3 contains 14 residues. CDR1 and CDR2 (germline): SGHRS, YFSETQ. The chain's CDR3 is CASAQAHSGNTIYF. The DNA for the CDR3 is TGCGCCAGCGCTCAGGCACACTCTGGAAACACCATATATTTT.